The clone carrying this TCR beta chain has just a few counts. The antigen remains unidentified. The V end lost 4 bases, the J end lost 6 bases, and 7 bases lay between the germline ends. Germline V gene data show CDR1 as SNHLY and CDR2 as FYNNEI. CDR3 length equals 13 residues. These data belong to a study of regulatory T cells in long-lasting Graves disease. Study outcomes and limitations: Peripheral blood alone, not thyroid tissue, underwent study. Favored usage of TRBV28, TRBJ1-2 and TRBJ2-5 was recorded in persistent disease.

The sample's time point: newly diagnosed GD, antithyroid drugs for less than 3 months. Preparation of the TCR library used RNA extracted from PBMCs. An endocrinology department in Xi'an, China, supplied the patients. Building of the TCR beta libraries involved iRepertoire HTBI primers and Arm-PCR of CDR3 regions. TCRdb re-derived calls from the multiplex PCR reads in MiXCR, one entry per CDR3 protein. The sample shows 400,000 to 500,000 distinct CDR3 sequences, less than 15% of them seen only once. This sample was shared with a second study, whose subject was T cells in Graves' hyperthyroidism and ophthalmopathy. From that second work: The HTBI set primed first-round TCR CDR3 RT-PCR.

The receptor's source is a woman aged 45 to 65 with Graves disease. The chain couples TRBV2 to TRBJ1-6, with D unclear. The sequences come from peripheral blood mononuclear cells (PBMCs), collected at new diagnosis, from a patient treated with antithyroid drugs. The CDR3 spells CASSVRINSPLHF. CDR3 coding DNA: TGTGCCAGCAGTGTAAGGATTAATTCACCCCTCCACTTT.